Included here is one TCR beta chain sequence, with context. No cognate antigen has been identified for it. No base quality values were provided; no much bigger clone lies one nucleotide off. In light of the paper, this sample's time point label describes: after anti-PD-1 therapy. For bulk TCRbeta sequencing, genomic DNA was extracted from tumor biopsies or peripheral blood, and input amounts ranged from roughly 550 ng to 6,004 ng. All patients had histologically proven advanced or metastatic basal or squamous cell carcinoma and were poor candidates for surgical resection. Of the roughly ten patients making up the basal cell carcinoma cohort, roughly 8 underwent bulk tumor TCR sequencing. The record originates from a study of T cells in tumors after PD-1 blockade (dated by TCRdb to between 2019 and 2020). Turning to the overall study: Patients were excluded if they had prior checkpoint blockade, use of systemic immunosuppressants, or recent radiotherapy or other anti-cancer therapy within 4 weeks. RECIST version 1.1 was the standard used to evaluate clinical response. An average of about 120,000 TCR templates (range about 22,000-260,000) and 36,536 unique clonotypes was obtained for peripheral blood samples. Patients received pembrolizumab 200 mg every 3 weeks or cemiplimab 350 mg every 2 weeks. The study performed paired single-cell RNA and TCR sequencing on site-matched tumors from BCC or SCC patients before and after anti-PD-1 therapy. To compare clonotypes in blood and tumor, bulk TCR sequencing was done on roughly ten peripheral blood samples taken from roughly 5 patients. A subset of patients also received ongoing daily vismodegib 150 mg during anti-PD-1 treatment. On the study overall, not on this receptor specifically: Where the novel T cell clones came from was not identified, and possible sources could include lymphoid organs or rare unexpanded clones inside the tumor or in the tumor periphery. Approximately 40% of the TCR clonotypes from tumors also showed up in blood, and some novel exhausted tumor clones were present in pre-treatment blood, which suggests peripheral recruitment.

The immunoSEQ platform was used for deep TCRbeta sequencing. The paper's processing steps were these. For further analysis, only productive rearrangements were exported out of the immunoSEQ Analyzer. Bulk TCRbeta clonotypes were assigned T cell phenotypes by matching to single-cell RNA+TCR-seq clones sharing the same TCRbeta sequence. Using bulk TCR sequencing data, clone enrichment in tumor was calculated by dividing a clone's tumor frequency by the same clone's PBMC frequency. GLIPH was used to group TCRs into specificity groups, clusters of distinct TCRs likely recognizing common antigens via shared CDR3 motifs. In its TCRdb copy, this immuneACCESS table keeps in-frame sequences only and misses some clones. Where compared with another copy, unresolved V genes explain less than half of these, and the others have no known cause. The V and J calls and the clone size are those of that table, but D and trimming were determined from the DNA. Present in this sample are about 63,000 clones, roughly 70% of which were seen just once. Approximately 4.5% of the sample lies in the top ten.

After removal of 0 bases from V and 10 bases from J, the junction retains 7 bases not matched to a gene. The CDR3 covers 15 residues, taking in both the cysteine and the phenylalanine. The read is trimmed to its CDR3 DNA, 45 bases read in frame from base 1. In the germline V gene, CDR1 corresponds to MRHNA and CDR2 to SNTAGT. Source: PBMCs, taken after anti-PD-1 treatment. The chain is made from TRBV6-4 and TRBJ2-1; 9 bases in the junction line up with TRBD1. The source of this sequence is a human donor with basal cell carcinoma. CDR3 loop: CASSDSRDRVSEQFF. The nucleotide sequence is given as TGTGCCAGCAGTGACTCGCGGGACAGGGTTTCCGAGCAGTTCTTC.